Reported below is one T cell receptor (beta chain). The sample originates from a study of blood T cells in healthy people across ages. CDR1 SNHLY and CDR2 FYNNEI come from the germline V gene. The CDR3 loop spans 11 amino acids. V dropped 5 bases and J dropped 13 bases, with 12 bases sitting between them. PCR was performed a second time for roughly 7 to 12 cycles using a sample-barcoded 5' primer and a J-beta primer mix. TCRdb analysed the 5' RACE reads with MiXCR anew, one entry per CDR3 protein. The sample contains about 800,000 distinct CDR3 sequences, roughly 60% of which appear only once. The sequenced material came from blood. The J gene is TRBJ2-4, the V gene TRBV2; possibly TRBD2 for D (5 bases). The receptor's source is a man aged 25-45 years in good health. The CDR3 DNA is TGTGCCAGCAGTTACCAGTGGGAGCAGTACTTC. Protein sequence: CASSYQWEQYF.